The 30 T cell receptor beta chains below come from one sample, sequenced in a study of lymphopenia after photon versus proton radiotherapy. TCRdb's copy holds only in-frame clones and misses some; the assay was immunoSEQ multiplex PCR. The sample comprises about 83,000 clones, around four fifths of which are singletons, and about 1.3% rests with the top ten. Specimen: peripheral blood, collected from a patient treated with proton-based radiotherapy. All receptors come from a man in his fifties or sixties with pancreatic cancer.

The rearrangement links TRBV5-1 to TRBJ2-2; D is unresolved. Per the germline V gene, CDR1 is SGHRS and CDR2 is YFSETQ. This CDR3 has 14 amino acids. The ends were cut back, 0 bases at V and 4 bases at J, with 7 bases in the middle. The CDR3 sequence is CASSLELFTGELFF. The CDR3, as DNA: TGCGCCAGCAGCTTGGAACTATTCACCGGGGAGCTGTTTTTT.

The chain is built from TRBV30 and TRBJ2-5; perhaps TRBD1 as D (6 bases). The end of the DNA is better explained by TRBJ2-7, so the J call may be wrong. Germline-derived CDR1 and CDR2 are GTSNPN and SVGIG (reference sequence). The CDR3 is 13 residues long. CDR3 amino acids: CAWSPQTGYEQYF. In nucleotides, the CDR3 is TGTGCCTGGAGTCCCCAGACAGGCTACGAGCAGTACTTC.

The V gene is TRBV5-6, the J gene TRBJ1-4; a weak D match, TRBD1 (6 bases). This CDR3 is built from 13 residues. CDR1 and CDR2 (germline): SGHDT, YYEEEE. V lost 5 bases, J lost 10 bases, and 15 bases lay in between. The CDR3 DNA sequence: TGTGCCAGCAGATTTGGACCCAGGGGAAAACTGTTTTTT. Its protein product is CASRFGPRGKLFF. Looking up the rest from reference TRBV5-6 and TRBJ1-4 gives the full variable domain: DAGVTQSPTHLIKTRGQQVTLRCSPKSGHDTVSWYQQALGQGPQFIFQYYEEEERQRGNFPDRFSGHQFPNYSSELNVNALLLGDSALYLCASRFGPRGKLFFGSGTQLSVL.

This chain links TRBV5-6 with TRBJ2-3, with D tentatively TRBD1 or TRBD2 (5 bases each). With 1 base removed from V and 2 bases from J, the gap between germline ends came to 11 bases. The V gene's germline CDR1 is SGHDT and CDR2 YYEEEE. The CDR3 length is 15 residues. CDR3 residues: CASSLPGTDTDTQYF. The CDR3 nucleotides read TGTGCCAGCAGCTTGCCAGGGACCGACACAGATACGCAGTATTTT.

V usage is TRBV30 and J usage is TRBJ1-1, with D maybe TRBD1 (5 bases). The CDR3 has 12 residues. Per the germline V gene, CDR1 is GTSNPN and CDR2 is SVGIG (reference sequence). Trimming stripped 6 bases from V and 7 bases from J, with 15 bases between. The CDR3 DNA is TGTGCCTGCGCCACAGGATACGGTGAAGCTTTCTTT. Its protein product is CACATGYGEAFF.

This chain links TRBV2 with TRBJ2-1, with TRBD2 identical over 11 bases. The germline gives CDR1 SNHLY, CDR2 FYNNEI. This CDR3 region has 16 residues. With 4 bases clipped from V and 0 bases from J, the junction kept 2 bases outside the gene matches. The CDR3 DNA sequence: TGTGCCAGCAGTGCCACTAGCGGGAGCTCCTACAATGAGCAGTTCTTC. This encodes CASSATSGSSYNEQFF.

The chain combines TRBV18 with TRBJ2-3; the D is unclear. CDR1 and CDR2 (germline): KGHSH, LQKENI. Trimming pared 0 bases from V and 0 bases from J, leaving 10 bases between. This CDR3 spans 16 amino acids. CDR3 protein: CASSPPRQTSTDTQYF. The CDR3 nucleotides are TGTGCCAGCTCACCACCCCGACAAACTAGCACAGATACGCAGTATTTT.

The V and J genes are TRBV29-1 and TRBJ1-3, with 7 bases aligning to TRBD1. Germline V gene data show CDR1 as SQVTM and CDR2 as ANQGSEA. V dropped 5 bases and J dropped 0; count of bases not matched to a gene: 7. This CDR3 has 15 residues. In nucleotides, the CDR3 is TGCAGCGTTACCGGAGGGACAGACTCTGGAAACACCATATATTTT. It codes for CSVTGGTDSGNTIYF.

The rearrangement joins TRBV7-9 to TRBJ2-7, with TRBD1 matching over 8 bases. The CDR3 runs 15 residues. The germline CDR1 and CDR2 sequences are SEHNR and FQNEAQ (reference sequence). V lost 3 bases to trimming and J lost 4 bases; unmatched junction nucleotides: 8. The CDR3 is CASSFSSGQGYEQYF. CDR3 sequence (DNA): TGTGCCAGCAGCTTTTCGTCAGGACAGGGATACGAGCAGTACTTC. Full variable domain (remainder filled in from reference TRBV7-9 and TRBJ2-7): DTGVSQNPRHKITKRGQNVTFRCDPISEHNRLYWYRQTLGQGPEFLTYFQNEAQLEKSRLLSDRFSAERPKGSFSTLEIQRTEQGDSAMYLCASSFSSGQGYEQYFGPGTRLTVT.

The gene calls are TRBV25-1 and TRBJ2-1; no definite D call. CDR3 length: 12 residues. V lost 1 base to trimming and J lost 12 bases, with 10 bases between them. Germline CDR1 and CDR2: MGHDK and SYGVNS. CDR3 coding DNA: TGTGCCAGCAGTGAATCCCTGGGATGGCAGTTCTTC. It translates to CASSESLGWQFF.

The chain joins TRBV28 to TRBJ1-2; 7 positions match TRBD1. After removal of 5 bases from V and 4 bases from J, the junction contained 4 bases not matched to a gene. The CDR3 covers 13 residues. Germline lookup yields CDR1 MDHEN and CDR2 SYDVKM. The CDR3 DNA reads as TGTGCCAGCAGTCCGTGGGACAGCTATGGCTACACCTTC. It yields the protein CASSPWDSYGYTF.

The chain links TRBV6-5 to TRBJ2-7; D is undetermined. Germline V gene lookup returns CDR1 MNHEY and CDR2 SVGAGI. The CDR3 is 14 residues long. Trimming pared 6 bases from V and 5 bases from J, leaving 17 bases between. The CDR3 DNA follows: TGTGCCAGCAGCCCTGCCAAAGGGATCAACGAGCAGTACTTC. Encoded protein: CASSPAKGINEQYF.

This chain links TRBV5-6 with TRBJ1-4, with D uncertain. The germline CDR1 and CDR2 sequences are SGHDT and YYEEEE. V was shortened by 1 base and J by 2 bases, with 12 bases between the two germline ends. The CDR3 loop spans 16 amino acids. The CDR3: CASSLFGRTTNEKLFF. The DNA for the CDR3 is TGTGCCAGCAGCTTGTTTGGGAGGACGACTAATGAAAAACTGTTTTTT. The full variable domain, rest sourced from reference TRBV5-6 and TRBJ1-4, is DAGVTQSPTHLIKTRGQQVTLRCSPKSGHDTVSWYQQALGQGPQFIFQYYEEEERQRGNFPDRFSGHQFPNYSSELNVNALLLGDSALYLCASSLFGRTTNEKLFFGSGTQLSVL.

The V gene is TRBV28, the J gene TRBJ1-2; 9 nucleotides align to TRBD1. Germline V gene sequence: CDR1 MDHEN, CDR2 SYDVKM. Losses at the gene ends were 8 bases for V and 2 bases for J; bases not matched to a gene: 12. The CDR3 is 16 amino acids. CDR3 region: CASAVGGQGGNYGYTF. As DNA, the CDR3 is TGTGCCAGCGCCGTAGGGGGACAGGGTGGCAACTATGGCTACACCTTC.

This chain joins TRBV5-1 and TRBJ1-2; weak D call: TRBD1 (5 bases). V was pared by 0 bases and J by 6 bases, with 15 bases between. There are 15 residues in the CDR3. CDR1 and CDR2 from the germline V gene are SGHRS and YFSETQ. CDR3: CASSLAGDRGDGYTF. Here the CDR3 DNA reads TGCGCCAGCAGCTTGGCGGGGGACCGTGGGGATGGCTACACCTTC.

The chain carries TRBV11-2 and TRBJ2-5; D not resolved. CDR3 length equals 16 residues. Germline loops: CDR1 SGHAT, CDR2 FQNNGV. V lost 5 bases and J lost 1, with 17 bases in between. CDR3 amino acids: CASSPTSGPPQETQYF. CDR3 DNA: TGTGCCAGCAGCCCAACCTCCGGTCCGCCCCAAGAGACCCAGTACTTC.

The CDR3 DNA reads as TGTGCCAGCAGCCCAGAGGGGACAGGGAAGTCCTACGAGCAGTACTTC. Its protein product is CASSPEGTGKSYEQYF. The rearrangement links TRBV11-3 to TRBJ2-7; 9 bases line up with TRBD1. Trimming took 5 bases from V and 1 from J; bases not matched to a gene: 9. This CDR3 region has 16 residues. Germline V gives CDR1 SGHNT, CDR2 YENEEA.

The gene calls are TRBV5-5 and TRBJ1-5; D is uncertain. Trimming shortened V by 0 bases and J by 7 bases, and 14 bases separated the two germline ends. CDR3 size: 15 residues. Per germline, CDR1 SGHKS and CDR2 YYEKEE (reference sequence). CDR3 in amino acids: CASSLGTEIGQPQHF. The CDR3 DNA sequence: TGTGCCAGCAGCTTGGGAACAGAAATAGGACAGCCCCAGCATTTT.

The table lists this clone with a count of one. The genes are TRBV11-2 and TRBJ2-2, with D possibly TRBD1 on 6 matching bases. V lost 1 base, J lost 1 base, and 10 bases lay in between. Germline values: CDR1 SGHAT, CDR2 FQNNGV. The CDR3 consists of 16 residues. The chain's CDR3 is CASSLGQGMNTGELFF. As DNA, the CDR3 is TGTGCCAGCAGCTTAGGGCAGGGGATGAACACCGGGGAGCTGTTTTTT.

The sample holds a few counts of this clone. J is TRBJ1-2 and V is TRBV5-4; 7 bases map to TRBD1. The CDR3 has 15 amino acids. The ends lost 4 bases at V and 3 bases at J; junction bases unmatched: 9. CDR1 and CDR2 from the germline V gene are SGHNT and YYREEE (reference sequence). The CDR3 sequence is CASSPRDSRYYGYTF. In nucleotides, the CDR3 is TGTGCCAGCAGCCCCCGGGACAGCCGATACTATGGCTACACCTTC.

This clone showed up just a few times. The DNA for the CDR3 is TGTGCCAGCAGACTAGCGGGAGGGTACAATGAGCAGTTCTTC. As protein: CASRLAGGYNEQFF. The chain joins TRBV6-6 to TRBJ2-1; TRBD2 matches at 13 bases. After removal of 6 bases from V and 4 bases from J, the junction contained 0 bases not matched to a gene. The CDR3 runs 14 residues. Per germline, CDR1 MNHNY and CDR2 SVGAGI (reference sequence).

The V gene is TRBV4-3, the J gene TRBJ1-5; D call uncertain. The CDR3 sequence is 15 residues long. V was shortened by 1 base and J by 0 bases, with 7 bases between the two germline ends. Germline CDR1 reads LGHNA; CDR2 reads YSLEER. CDR3: CASSQAVISNQPQHF. The CDR3 region has the DNA TGCGCCAGCAGCCAAGCCGTCATTAGCAATCAGCCCCAGCATTTT.

V usage is TRBV5-1 and J usage is TRBJ2-2; a weak D match, TRBD1 (6 bases). The V gene lost 0 bases and the J gene lost 2 bases, with 20 bases spanning the gap. CDR3 length equals 19 residues. Germline CDR1 is SGHRS and CDR2 is YFSETQ. The CDR3 DNA is TGCGCCAGCAGCTTGGGAGGGGGTGGAATCAACCATAACACCGGGGAGCTGTTTTTT. Translation gives CASSLGGGGINHNTGELFF.

This sequence joins TRBV5-1 and TRBJ1-6, with D maybe TRBD1 (5 bases). Germline loops: CDR1 SGHRS, CDR2 YFSETQ. V lost 4 bases and J 5 bases, leaving 13 bases between the germline ends. The CDR3 is 15 amino acids. The CDR3 region has the DNA TGCGCCAGCAGCGTACCGGGACGGGATAATTCACCCCTCCACTTT. Protein: CASSVPGRDNSPLHF.

This chain uses TRBV18 with TRBJ1-6; TRBD1 matches 12 bases. Trimming removed 5 bases from V and 11 bases from J; junction bases left unmatched: 1. Germline V gene data show CDR1 as KGHSH and CDR2 as LQKENI. The CDR3 loop spans 13 amino acids. The CDR3 region has the DNA TGTGCCAGCTCAGGGACAGGGGGCCCACCCCTCCACTTT. It specifies CASSGTGGPPLHF. The whole variable domain, filled in from reference TRBV18 and TRBJ1-6, reads NAGVMQNPRHLVRRRGQEARLRCSPMKGHSHVYWYRQLPEEGLKFMVYLQKENIIDESGMPKERFSAEFPKEGPSILRIQQVVRGDSAAYFCASSGTGGPPLHFGNGTRLTVT.

This chain joins TRBV7-9 and TRBJ2-7; 9 bases line up with TRBD1. The CDR3 is 15 amino acids. Trimming cost V 5 bases and J 4 bases; bases outside gene matches: 9. The germline V gene has CDR1 SEHNR and CDR2 FQNEAQ (reference sequence). The CDR3 DNA sequence: TGTGCCAGCAGCCTATATGGGACAGGGCAATACGAGCAGTACTTC. Residues: CASSLYGTGQYEQYF.

The chain joins TRBV6-6 to TRBJ2-7, with a weak D call TRBD1 (6 bases). The CDR3 has 14 amino acids. Germline V CDR1 and CDR2: MNHNY, SVGAGI (reference sequence). V was clipped by 0 bases and J by 5 bases, with 11 bases between them. In DNA, the CDR3 is TGTGCCAGCAGTTACTCCACCACAGGGAACGAGCAGTACTTC. It codes for CASSYSTTGNEQYF.

This clone occurred a few times. The CDR3 DNA is TGTGCCAGCAGCTCGATCCCTAGCGGAAGCTCCTACGAGCAGTACTTC. This gives the protein CASSSIPSGSSYEQYF. V usage is TRBV7-8 and J usage is TRBJ2-7, with TRBD2 identical over 7 bases. The V segment lost 4 bases and the J segment 0 bases; nucleotides outside the gene matches: 9. Germline V gene sequence: CDR1 SGHVS, CDR2 FQNEAQ. The CDR3 loop spans 16 amino acids.

This chain connects TRBV15 to TRBJ2-5, with 7 bases identical to TRBD2. Germline-derived CDR1 and CDR2 are LNHNV and YYDKDF (reference sequence). V was clipped by 3 bases and J by 0 bases; unmatched bases: 1. This CDR3 has 14 amino acids. The CDR3 sequence: CATSSGRYQETQYF. The CDR3 DNA reads as TGTGCCACCAGCAGCGGGAGGTACCAAGAGACCCAGTACTTC.

V is TRBV28 and J is TRBJ2-1; the D is unclear. CDR1 is MDHEN, CDR2 SYDVKM, per germline. The ends were cut back, 10 bases at V and 0 bases at J, with 13 bases in the middle. The CDR3 is 14 amino acids. The CDR3 nucleotides read TGTGCCACCTCCCATTTTCCCTCCTACAATGAGCAGTTCTTC. Translated, it gives CATSHFPSYNEQFF.